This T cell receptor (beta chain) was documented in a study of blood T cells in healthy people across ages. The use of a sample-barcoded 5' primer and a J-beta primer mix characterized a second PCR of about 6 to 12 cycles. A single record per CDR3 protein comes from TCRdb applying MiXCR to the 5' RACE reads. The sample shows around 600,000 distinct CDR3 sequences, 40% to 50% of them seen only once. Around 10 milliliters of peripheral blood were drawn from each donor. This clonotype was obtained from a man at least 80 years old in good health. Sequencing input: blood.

This chain's CDR3 is CASSLDRGREAFF. The CDR3 DNA reads TGTGCCAGCAGCCTCGACAGGGGGCGCGAAGCTTTCTTT. The chain carries TRBV7-3 and TRBJ1-1; 10 nucleotides agree with TRBD1. This CDR3 has 13 residues. V gave up 5 bases and J gave up 8 bases; unmatched junction bases: 5. Germline assignment: CDR1 SGHTA and CDR2 FQGTGA.